The entry below describes one TCR beta chain. PBMCs were not maintained or expanded in culture before analysis. These data are taken from a study of neoadjuvant anti-PD-1 for oral cavity cancer. Study background: Before surgery, most patients got three to four biweekly 3 mg/kg nivolumab doses.

Trimming removed 7 bases at V and 3 bases at J, with 21 bases between. This CDR3 has 15 residues. In germline, CDR1 is SQVTM, CDR2 ANQGSEA. Six replicates per PBMC sample, mostly from approximately 0.45 ug of genomic DNA. Only in-frame clones appear in the TCRdb table, and some are missing; sequencing was by immunoSEQ multiplex PCR. The table records 60,000 to 80,000 clones, more than 60% of them present only once. The chain has TRBV29-1 and TRBJ1-2, with a tentative D call TRBD1 (5 bases). The sequences come from PBMCs, collected before nivolumab (anti-PD-1) treatment. The source is a person aged 40 to 85 with oral cavity squamous cell carcinoma. The CDR3 sequence: CSAQTSRGRDYGYTF. The CDR3 region has the DNA TGCAGCGCCCAAACCTCAAGGGGCAGGGACTATGGCTACACCTTC.